Below are 22 T cell receptor beta chains sequenced from a single sample in a study of shared clonotypes between healthy human individuals. The method was immunoSEQ multiplex PCR; TCRdb's version includes in-frame clones alone and lacks a portion of them. The top ten clones hold around 1.7% of a sample with around 1,900,000 clones, 85% to 95% of them seen once. Positive CCR7 selection of CD45RO-negative cells yielded the naive CD8 cells, and terminally differentiated effector memory CD45RA+ cells were excluded. The material sequenced was naive CD8+ T cells from PBMCs. The receptor source for this set is a man between 18 and 29 years old in good health. Some clones in this sample may be carry-over from other donors' samples.

This clone was picked up one time. V is TRBV10-1 and J is TRBJ2-7; 9 bases map to TRBD1. V lost 3 bases, J lost 0 bases, and 3 bases stayed unmatched. Germline V lookup: CDR1 WNHNN, CDR2 SYGVQD (reference sequence). The CDR3 has 15 amino acids. CDR3 protein: CASSDGTGSSYEQYF. The CDR3 nucleotides are TGCGCCAGCAGTGACGGGACAGGGAGCTCCTACGAGCAGTACTTC.

The chain recombines TRBV19 with TRBJ1-1; D may be TRBD1 (5 bases). V dropped 3 bases and J dropped 6 bases, with 8 bases sitting between them. The CDR3 sequence is 12 residues long. Germline V gene data show CDR1 as LNHDA and CDR2 as SQIVND (reference sequence). CDR3 coding DNA: TGTGCCAGTAGTATTTGGGGCTCTGAAGCTTTCTTT. This sequence encodes CASSIWGSEAFF.

The chain links TRBV2 to TRBJ1-3; D ambiguous. Between the trimmed V and J ends, which lost 2 bases and 4 bases, there was a span of 3 bases. Germline values: CDR1 SNHLY, CDR2 FYNNEI. CDR3 length: 12 residues. The CDR3 sequence: CASSEKGNTIYF. The DNA for the CDR3 is TGTGCCAGCAGTGAAAAGGGAAACACCATATATTTT.

The chain employs TRBV2 and TRBJ2-2; no clear D. Germline V gene lookup returns CDR1 SNHLY and CDR2 FYNNEI. This CDR3 region has 16 residues. The ends were cut back, 0 bases at V and 3 bases at J, with 11 bases in the middle. The CDR3 DNA reads as TGTGCCAGCAGTGAAGCGCTGTACAGTTACACCGGGGAGCTGTTTTTT. Its translation: CASSEALYSYTGELFF.

J is TRBJ1-2 and V is TRBV28; possible D gene TRBD1, 5 bases. CDR3 length equals 14 residues. V was shortened by 3 bases and J by 7 bases, with 15 bases between the two germline ends. Per the germline V gene, CDR1 is MDHEN and CDR2 is SYDVKM. Written as DNA, the CDR3 is TGTGCCAGCAGTTTTAGGAGGGGAGGGGCTGGCTACACCTTC. Protein sequence: CASSFRRGGAGYTF.

The rearrangement uses TRBV29-1 and TRBJ2-1; D is perhaps TRBD2 (6 bases). This CDR3 spans 15 amino acids. The germline CDR1 and CDR2 sequences are SQVTM and ANQGSEA. Trimming removed 3 bases from V and 8 bases from J, with 20 bases in between. Written as DNA, the CDR3 is TGCAGCGTTGAGAGGGTTGGGGAACTAGCATATGAGCAGTTCTTC. Translated: CSVERVGELAYEQFF.

The gene calls are TRBV2 and TRBJ2-1, with D perhaps TRBD2 (5 bases). The V end lost 7 bases, the J end lost 9 bases, and 25 bases lay between the germline ends. Per germline, CDR1 SNHLY and CDR2 FYNNEI. This CDR3 contains 16 residues. The CDR3 here is CASKEDPFPAPIEQFF. As DNA, the CDR3 is TGTGCCAGCAAGGAGGACCCCTTCCCGGCGCCCATTGAGCAGTTCTTC.

With respect to this clone: The sample carries other DNA sequences with the same CDR3. The chain uses TRBV5-1 and TRBJ1-5; tentative D call: TRBD1 (6 bases). The CDR3 is 14 residues long. Germline V CDR1 and CDR2: SGHRS, YFSETQ. V lost 4 bases and J lost 4, with 12 bases in between. The CDR3 loop is CASSLQGGNQPQHF. As DNA, the CDR3 is TGCGCCAGCAGCCTGCAAGGGGGGAATCAGCCCCAGCATTTT.

This chain links TRBV27 with TRBJ1-2; possible D gene TRBD1, 6 bases. V lost 4 bases and J lost 14, with 20 bases in between. This CDR3 is built from 13 residues. Germline lookup yields CDR1 MNHEY and CDR2 SMNVEV (reference sequence). The CDR3 sequence: CASSWTAKIYETF. CDR3 DNA sequence: TGTGCCAGCAGTTGGACAGCGAAGATTTATGAGACCTTC.

The rearrangement links TRBV5-4 to TRBJ2-7, with 8 bases matching TRBD1. The V gene's germline CDR1 is SGHNT and CDR2 YYREEE (reference sequence). V trimming: 0 bases; J trimming: 7 bases; junction bases outside the gene matches: 9. This CDR3 spans 15 amino acids. CDR3 coding DNA: TGTGCCAGCAGCTTGGAAGCGGGCAGGGGGCAGGAGCAGTACTTC. It translates to CASSLEAGRGQEQYF.

This sequence joins TRBV27 and TRBJ2-1; a weak D match, TRBD2 (5 bases). Germline V CDR1 and CDR2: MNHEY, SMNVEV (reference sequence). V lost 2 bases and J lost 8, with 34 bases in between. The CDR3 consists of 21 residues. The CDR3 reads CASSLTQILLGREGLIYEQFF. DNA for the CDR3: TGTGCCAGCAGTTTAACCCAGATACTTCTGGGTCGCGAGGGCCTAATTTATGAGCAGTTCTTC.

This clone was counted a single time. Other DNA sequences in this sample translate to the same CDR3. This sequence joins TRBV27 and TRBJ1-2; D call uncertain. This CDR3 contains 13 residues. With 6 bases removed from V and 4 bases from J, the gap between germline ends came to 12 bases. The germline V gene has CDR1 MNHEY and CDR2 SMNVEV (reference sequence). This CDR3 reads CASSPRGSYGYTF. CDR3 coding DNA: TGTGCCAGCAGCCCCCGCGGATCCTATGGCTACACCTTC.

This chain uses TRBV27 with TRBJ1-2; no definite D call. There are 15 residues in the CDR3. Trimming removed 4 bases at V and 3 bases at J, with 15 bases between. Germline CDR1 reads MNHEY; CDR2 reads SMNVEV (reference sequence). The CDR3 sequence: CASSWRGTVHYGYTF. The DNA for the CDR3 is TGTGCCAGCAGTTGGCGGGGAACGGTCCACTATGGCTACACCTTC.

The chain has TRBV28 and TRBJ2-5; maybe TRBD2 (6 bases). The CDR3 runs to 17 residues. V lost 3 bases, J lost 4 bases, and 21 bases lay in between. Germline V gene sequence: CDR1 MDHEN, CDR2 SYDVKM. The CDR3 protein is CASSFIYSTEGRETQYF. The CDR3 coding sequence is TGTGCCAGCAGTTTTATATATAGCACGGAGGGCCGAGAGACCCAGTACTTC.

The chain uses TRBV7-9 and TRBJ2-1, with TRBD1 as a possible D gene (6 bases). The CDR3 has 12 amino acids. Germline V gene data show CDR1 as SEHNR and CDR2 as FQNEAQ (reference sequence). V lost 5 bases and J lost 8, with 10 bases in between. In nucleotides, the CDR3 is TGTGCCAGCAGCCAACAGGGATATGAGCAGTTCTTC. It codes for CASSQQGYEQFF.

The rearrangement uses TRBV7-9 and TRBJ2-7; D possibly corresponds to TRBD2 (7 bases). The CDR3 extends over 16 amino acids. Germline CDR1 reads SEHNR; CDR2 reads FQNEAQ (reference sequence). V was pared by 1 base and J by 2 bases, with 15 bases between. The CDR3 nucleotides read TGTGCCAGCAGCTTAGTTACGGGGGGCCCCACCTACGAGCAGTACTTC. It specifies CASSLVTGGPTYEQYF.

This chain uses TRBV7-3 with TRBJ2-1; TRBD2 matches at 10 bases. Germline CDR1 is SGHTA and CDR2 is FQGTGA. Losses at the gene ends were 4 bases for V and 4 bases for J; bases not matched to a gene: 10. This CDR3 region has 17 residues. The CDR3, as DNA: TGTGCCAGCAGCTCTGACCTCCTAGCGGGAGCATACAATGAGCAGTTCTTC. Protein product: CASSSDLLAGAYNEQFF.

This clone was observed once. The gene calls are TRBV9 and TRBJ1-1; D ambiguous. The CDR3 covers 14 residues. Per germline, CDR1 SGDLS and CDR2 YYNGEE. The V gene lost 0 bases and the J gene lost 6 bases, with 12 bases spanning the gap. CDR3 coding DNA: TGTGCCAGCAGCGTAGGTGGAGGGATACCTGAAGCTTTCTTT. This gives the protein CASSVGGGIPEAFF.

The chain combines TRBV27 with TRBJ2-3; 11 bases fit TRBD2. Germline loops: CDR1 MNHEY, CDR2 SMNVEV (reference sequence). This CDR3 is built from 16 residues. Trimming removed 5 bases from V and 11 bases from J; junction bases left unmatched: 15. Written as DNA, the CDR3 is TGTGCCAGCAGTGCCCGACTAGCGGGACTGGTGTTCGGGCAGTATTTT. This sequence encodes CASSARLAGLVFGQYF.

The chain joins TRBV29-1 to TRBJ2-7; 9 bases align to TRBD2. V lost 7 bases and J lost 2; bases outside the gene matches: 6. CDR3 length: 13 amino acids. Germline-derived CDR1 and CDR2 are SQVTM and ANQGSEA. CDR3 nucleotide sequence: TGCAGCGGTTGTCTAGCGGGAACCTACGAGCAGTACTTC. This gives the protein CSGCLAGTYEQYF.

This sequence joins TRBV6-1 and TRBJ1-2; D is possibly TRBD1 (5 bases). From germline, CDR1 is MNHNS and CDR2 SASEGT. V dropped 6 bases and J dropped 8 bases, with 10 bases sitting between them. There are 11 residues in the CDR3. The CDR3 DNA sequence: TGTGCCAGCAGAACAGGAGGGGGCTACACCTTC. Translated, it gives CASRTGGGYTF.

The chain uses TRBV5-6 and TRBJ2-1, with 14 bases fitting TRBD2. CDR1 is SGHDT, CDR2 YYEEEE, per germline. The CDR3 length is 18 residues. The ends lost 0 bases at V and 5 bases at J; junction bases unmatched: 7. CDR3 sequence (DNA): TGTGCCAGCAGCTTGGGAAGCACGGGACTAGCGGGAGACAATGAGCAGTTCTTC. Amino acid sequence: CASSLGSTGLAGDNEQFF.